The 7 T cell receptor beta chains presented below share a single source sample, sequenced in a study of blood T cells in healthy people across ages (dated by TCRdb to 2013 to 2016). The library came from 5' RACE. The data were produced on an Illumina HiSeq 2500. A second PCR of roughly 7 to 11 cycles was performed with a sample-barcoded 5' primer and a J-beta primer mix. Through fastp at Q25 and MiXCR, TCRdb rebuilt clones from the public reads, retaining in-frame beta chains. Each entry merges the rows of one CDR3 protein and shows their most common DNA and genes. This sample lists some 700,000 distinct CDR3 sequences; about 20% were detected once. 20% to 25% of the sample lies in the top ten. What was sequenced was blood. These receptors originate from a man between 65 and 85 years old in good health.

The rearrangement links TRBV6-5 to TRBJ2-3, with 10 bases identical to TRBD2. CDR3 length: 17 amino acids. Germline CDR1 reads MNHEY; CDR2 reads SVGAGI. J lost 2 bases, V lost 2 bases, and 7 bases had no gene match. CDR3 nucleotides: TGTGCCAGCAGTTACGGGCTAGCGGGAGCGACCACAGATACGCAGTATTTT. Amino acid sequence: CASSYGLAGATTDTQYF.

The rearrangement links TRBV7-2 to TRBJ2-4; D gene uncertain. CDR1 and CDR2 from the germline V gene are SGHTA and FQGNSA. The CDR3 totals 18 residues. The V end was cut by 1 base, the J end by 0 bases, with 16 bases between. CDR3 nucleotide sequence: TGTGCCAGCAGCTTAGGTGCGCTAGTGGGGAAAGCCAAAAACATTCAGTACTTC. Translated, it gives CASSLGALVGKAKNIQYF.

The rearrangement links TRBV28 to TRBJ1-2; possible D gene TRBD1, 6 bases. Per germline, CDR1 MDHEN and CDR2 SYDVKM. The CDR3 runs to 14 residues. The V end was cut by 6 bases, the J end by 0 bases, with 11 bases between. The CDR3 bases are TGTGCCAGCAGGGTCCGGGGGCCTAACTATGGCTACACCTTC. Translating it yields CASRVRGPNYGYTF.

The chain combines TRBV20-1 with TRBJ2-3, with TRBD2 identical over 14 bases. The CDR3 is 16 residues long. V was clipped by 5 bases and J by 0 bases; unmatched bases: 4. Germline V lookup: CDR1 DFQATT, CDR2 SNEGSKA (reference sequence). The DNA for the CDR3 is TGCAGTGCTTGGACTAGCGGGGGGTATAGCACAGATACGCAGTATTTT. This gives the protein CSAWTSGGYSTDTQYF.

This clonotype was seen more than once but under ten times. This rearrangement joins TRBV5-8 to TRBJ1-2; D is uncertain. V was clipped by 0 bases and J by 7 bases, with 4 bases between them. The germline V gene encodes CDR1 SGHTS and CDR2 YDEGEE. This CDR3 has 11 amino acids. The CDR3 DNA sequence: TGTGCCAGCAGCTTGGTATTTGGCTACACCTTC. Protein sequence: CASSLVFGYTF.

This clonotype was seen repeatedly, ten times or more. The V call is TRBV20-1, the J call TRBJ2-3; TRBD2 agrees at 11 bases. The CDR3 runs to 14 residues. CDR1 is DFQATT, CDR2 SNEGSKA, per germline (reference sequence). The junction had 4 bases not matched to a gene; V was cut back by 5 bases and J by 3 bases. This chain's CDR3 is CSASTSGRTDTQYF. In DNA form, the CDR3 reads TGCAGTGCTTCTACTAGCGGGAGAACAGATACGCAGTATTTT.

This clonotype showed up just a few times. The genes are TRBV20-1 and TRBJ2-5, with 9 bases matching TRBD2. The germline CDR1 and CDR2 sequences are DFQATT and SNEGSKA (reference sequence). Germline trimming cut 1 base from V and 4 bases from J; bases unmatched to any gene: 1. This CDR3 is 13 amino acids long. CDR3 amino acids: CSARGTSAETQYF. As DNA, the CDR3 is TGCAGTGCTAGAGGGACTAGCGCAGAGACCCAGTACTTC.